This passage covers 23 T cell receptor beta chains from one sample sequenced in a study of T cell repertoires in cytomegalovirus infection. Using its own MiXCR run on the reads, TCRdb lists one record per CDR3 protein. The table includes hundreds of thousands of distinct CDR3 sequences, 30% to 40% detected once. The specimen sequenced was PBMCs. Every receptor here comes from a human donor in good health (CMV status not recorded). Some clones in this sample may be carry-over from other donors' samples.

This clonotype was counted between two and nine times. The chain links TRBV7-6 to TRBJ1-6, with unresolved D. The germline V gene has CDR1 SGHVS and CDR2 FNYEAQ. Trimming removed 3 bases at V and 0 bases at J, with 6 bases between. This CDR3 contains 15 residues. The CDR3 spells CASSFQSSYNSPLHF. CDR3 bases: TGTGCCAGCAGCTTCCAGAGCTCCTATAATTCACCCCTCCACTTT.

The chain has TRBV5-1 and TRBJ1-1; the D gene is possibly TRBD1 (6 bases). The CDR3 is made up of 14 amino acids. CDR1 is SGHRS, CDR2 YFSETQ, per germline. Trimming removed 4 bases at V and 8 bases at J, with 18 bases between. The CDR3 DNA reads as TGCGCCAGCAGCCGGGACACGCGGGCTAGGGAAGCTTTCTTT. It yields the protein CASSRDTRAREAFF.

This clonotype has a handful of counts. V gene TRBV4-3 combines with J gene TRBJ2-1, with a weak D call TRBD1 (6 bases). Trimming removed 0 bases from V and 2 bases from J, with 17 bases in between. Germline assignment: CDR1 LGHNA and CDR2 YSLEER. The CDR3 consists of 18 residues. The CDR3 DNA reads TGCGCCAGCAGCCAAGATTTTTCAGGGGCCAACACCTACAATGAGCAGTTCTTC. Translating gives CASSQDFSGANTYNEQFF.

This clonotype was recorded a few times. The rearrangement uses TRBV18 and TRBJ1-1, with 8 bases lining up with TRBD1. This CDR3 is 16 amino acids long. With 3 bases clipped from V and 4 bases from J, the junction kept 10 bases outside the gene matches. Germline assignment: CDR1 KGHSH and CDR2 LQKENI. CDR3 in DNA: TGTGCCAGCTCACCGGGACAGGTCGGTGGGGGCACTGAAGCTTTCTTT. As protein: CASSPGQVGGGTEAFF. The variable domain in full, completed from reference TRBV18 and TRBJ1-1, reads NAGVMQNPRHLVRRRGQEARLRCSPMKGHSHVYWYRQLPEEGLKFMVYLQKENIIDESGMPKERFSAEFPKEGPSILRIQQVVRGDSAAYFCASSPGQVGGGTEAFFGQGTRLTVV.

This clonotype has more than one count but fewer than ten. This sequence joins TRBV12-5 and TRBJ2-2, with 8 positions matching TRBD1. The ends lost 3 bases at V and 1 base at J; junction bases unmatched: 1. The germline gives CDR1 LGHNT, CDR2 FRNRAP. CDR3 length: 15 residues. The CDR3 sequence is CASGLTGGNTGELFF. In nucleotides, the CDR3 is TGTGCTAGTGGTTTAACAGGGGGGAACACCGGGGAGCTGTTTTTT. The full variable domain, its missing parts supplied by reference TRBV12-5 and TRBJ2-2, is DARVTQTPRHKVTEMGQEVTMRCQPILGHNTVFWYRQTMMQGLELLAYFRNRAPLDDSGMPKDRFSAEMPDATLATLKIQPSEPRDSAVYFCASGLTGGNTGELFFGEGSRLTVL.

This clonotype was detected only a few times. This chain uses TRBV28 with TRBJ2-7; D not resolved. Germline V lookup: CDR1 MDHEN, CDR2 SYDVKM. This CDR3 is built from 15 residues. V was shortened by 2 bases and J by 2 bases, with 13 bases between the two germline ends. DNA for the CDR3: TGTGCCAGCAGTTTACCCCTTAGACGGGCCTACGAGCAGTACTTC. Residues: CASSLPLRRAYEQYF.

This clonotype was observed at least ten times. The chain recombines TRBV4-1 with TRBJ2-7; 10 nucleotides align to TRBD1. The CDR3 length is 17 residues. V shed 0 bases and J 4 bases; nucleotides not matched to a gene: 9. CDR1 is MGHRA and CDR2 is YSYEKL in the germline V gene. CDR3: CASSQDLGDRGEYEQYF. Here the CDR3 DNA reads TGCGCCAGCAGCCAAGATCTAGGGGACAGGGGCGAGTACGAGCAGTACTTC.

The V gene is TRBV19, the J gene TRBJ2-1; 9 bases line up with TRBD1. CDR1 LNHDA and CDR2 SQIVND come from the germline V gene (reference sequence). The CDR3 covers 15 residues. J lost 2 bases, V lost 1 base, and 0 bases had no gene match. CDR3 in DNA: TGTGCCAGTAGTATAGGACAGGGGGCCTACAATGAGCAGTTCTTC. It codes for CASSIGQGAYNEQFF.

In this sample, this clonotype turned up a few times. This CDR3 is CASSGGSYNEQFF. The CDR3 coding sequence is TGTGCCAGCAGCGGGGGTTCCTACAATGAGCAGTTCTTC. The chain employs TRBV5-8 and TRBJ2-1; perhaps D is TRBD1 or TRBD2 (5 bases each). The ends were cut back, 4 bases at V and 1 base at J, with 6 bases in the middle. The CDR3 has 13 residues. CDR1 and CDR2 (germline): SGHTS, YDEGEE. The variable domain in full, with the rest retrieved from reference TRBV5-8 and TRBJ2-1, is EAGVTQSPTHLIKTRGQQATLRCSPISGHTSVYWYQQALGLGLQFLLWYDEGEERNRGNFPPRFSGRQFPNYSSELNVNALELEDSALYLCASSGGSYNEQFFGPGTRLTVL.

CDR3 region: CASSTDRALNTEAFF. The CDR3 nucleotides are TGCGCCAGCAGTACGGACAGAGCCTTGAACACTGAAGCTTTCTTT. The V gene is TRBV5-1, the J gene TRBJ1-1; a weak D match, TRBD1 (6 bases). Looked up from germline, CDR1 is SGHRS and CDR2 is YFSETQ. CDR3 size: 15 residues. Deletions cut 5 bases from V and 0 bases from J, with 14 bases between.

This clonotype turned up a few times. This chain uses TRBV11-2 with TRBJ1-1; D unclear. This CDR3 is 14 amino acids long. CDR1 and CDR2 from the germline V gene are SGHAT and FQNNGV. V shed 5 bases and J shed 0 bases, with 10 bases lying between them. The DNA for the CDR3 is TGTGCCAGCAGCCGAGGTGGTATGAACACTGAAGCTTTCTTT. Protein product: CASSRGGMNTEAFF.

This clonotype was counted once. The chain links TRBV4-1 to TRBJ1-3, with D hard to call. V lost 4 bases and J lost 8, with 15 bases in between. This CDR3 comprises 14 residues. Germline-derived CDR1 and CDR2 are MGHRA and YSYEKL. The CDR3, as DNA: TGCGCCAGCAGCCTCTTACCTCCGGCAGACACCATATATTTT. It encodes CASSLLPPADTIYF.

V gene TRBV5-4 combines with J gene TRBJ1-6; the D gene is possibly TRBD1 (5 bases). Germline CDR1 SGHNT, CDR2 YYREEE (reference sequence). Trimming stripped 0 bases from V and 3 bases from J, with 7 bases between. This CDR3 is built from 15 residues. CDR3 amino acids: CASSLEQGYNSPLHF. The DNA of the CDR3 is TGTGCCAGCAGCTTGGAGCAGGGCTATAATTCACCCCTCCACTTT.

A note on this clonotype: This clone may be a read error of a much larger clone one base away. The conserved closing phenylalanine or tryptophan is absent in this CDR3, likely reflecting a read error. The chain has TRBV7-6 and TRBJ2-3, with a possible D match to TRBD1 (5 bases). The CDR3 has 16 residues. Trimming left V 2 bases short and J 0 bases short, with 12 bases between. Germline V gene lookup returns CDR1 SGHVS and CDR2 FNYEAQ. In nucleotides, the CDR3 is TGTGCCAGCAGCTTAAGTGTGGGGCAGAGCACAGATACGCAGTATTTG. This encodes CASSLSVGQSTDTQYL.

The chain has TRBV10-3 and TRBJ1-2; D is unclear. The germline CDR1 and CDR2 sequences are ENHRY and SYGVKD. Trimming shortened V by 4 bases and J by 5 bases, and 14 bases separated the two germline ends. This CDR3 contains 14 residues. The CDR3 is CAISGLDETYGYTF. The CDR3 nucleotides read TGTGCCATCAGTGGGCTCGACGAAACTTATGGCTACACCTTC.

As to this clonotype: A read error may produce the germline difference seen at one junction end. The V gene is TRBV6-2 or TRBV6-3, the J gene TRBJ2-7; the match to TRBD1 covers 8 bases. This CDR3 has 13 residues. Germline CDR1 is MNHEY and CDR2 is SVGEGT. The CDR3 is CSSRDRSSYEQYF. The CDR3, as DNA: TGTTCCAGCAGGGACAGGAGCTCCTACGAGCAGTACTTC.

In DNA form, the CDR3 reads TGTGCCAGCAATCCGGGACAGGGGGCCTACGAGCAGTACTTC. It encodes CASNPGQGAYEQYF. The V and J genes are TRBV2 and TRBJ2-7; 11 nucleotides align to TRBD1. The V gene's germline CDR1 is SNHLY and CDR2 FYNNEI. After removal of 7 bases from V and 2 bases from J, the junction contained 4 bases not matched to a gene. The CDR3 totals 14 residues.

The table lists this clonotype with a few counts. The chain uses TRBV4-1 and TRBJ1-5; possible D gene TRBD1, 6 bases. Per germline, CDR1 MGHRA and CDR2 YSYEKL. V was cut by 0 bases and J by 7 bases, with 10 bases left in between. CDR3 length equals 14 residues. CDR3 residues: CASSQEQGGQPQHF. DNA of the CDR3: TGCGCCAGCAGCCAAGAACAGGGCGGACAGCCCCAGCATTTT.

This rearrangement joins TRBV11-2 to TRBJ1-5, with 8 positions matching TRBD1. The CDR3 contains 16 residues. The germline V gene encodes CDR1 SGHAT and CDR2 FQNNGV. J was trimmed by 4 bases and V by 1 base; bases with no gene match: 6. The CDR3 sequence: CASSLGRQGLNQPQHF. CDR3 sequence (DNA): TGTGCCAGCAGCTTAGGTCGACAGGGGCTTAATCAGCCCCAGCATTTT.

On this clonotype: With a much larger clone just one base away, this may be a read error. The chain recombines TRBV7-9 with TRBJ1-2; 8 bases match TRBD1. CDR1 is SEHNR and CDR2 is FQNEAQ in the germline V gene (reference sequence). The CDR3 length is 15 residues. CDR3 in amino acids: CSSSPRGTGVYGYTF. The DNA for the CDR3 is TGTTCCAGCAGCCCGAGAGGGACAGGAGTCTATGGCTACACCTTC.

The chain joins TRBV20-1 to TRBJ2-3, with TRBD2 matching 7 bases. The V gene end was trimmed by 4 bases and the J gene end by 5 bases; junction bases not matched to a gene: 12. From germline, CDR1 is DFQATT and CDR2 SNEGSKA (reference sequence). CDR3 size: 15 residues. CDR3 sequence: CSAIGRGTRRDTQYF. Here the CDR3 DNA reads TGCAGTGCTATAGGGCGGGGGACGAGGAGAGATACGCAGTATTTT.

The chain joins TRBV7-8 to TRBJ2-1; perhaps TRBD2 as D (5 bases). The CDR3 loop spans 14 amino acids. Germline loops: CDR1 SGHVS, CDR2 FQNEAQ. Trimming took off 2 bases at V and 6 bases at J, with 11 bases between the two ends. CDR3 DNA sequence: TGTGCCAGCAGCTTAACGACTATCCTCAATGAGCAGTTCTTC. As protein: CASSLTTILNEQFF.

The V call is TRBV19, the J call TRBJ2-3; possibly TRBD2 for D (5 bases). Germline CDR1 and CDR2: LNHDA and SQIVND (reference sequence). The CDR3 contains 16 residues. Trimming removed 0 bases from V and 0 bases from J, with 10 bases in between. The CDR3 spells CASSIDRDSSTDTQYF. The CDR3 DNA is TGTGCCAGTAGTATAGATCGGGATTCTAGCACAGATACGCAGTATTTT.